This T cell receptor (beta chain) comes out of a study of blood T cell repertoires in COVID-19. This CDR3 spans 11 amino acids. Trimming took off 2 bases at V and 6 bases at J, with 4 bases between the two ends. Germline CDR1 and CDR2: LGHDT and YNNKEL (reference sequence). In the study's own analysis: For nucleated cells, counts were estimated from reference gene primer amplification. TCRdb's copy holds only in-frame clones and misses some; the assay was immunoSEQ multiplex PCR. That table gives V, J and clone size, and the DNA gave D and trimming. The table lists under 250,000 clones, 86% of them singletons.

Sequenced material: peripheral blood. The rearrangement uses TRBV3-1 (or the pseudogene TRBV3-2) and TRBJ1-2; no firm D call. The TCR originated in a woman at least 80 years old with COVID-19, enrolled during active disease. The CDR3 region is CASSQQNGYTF. DNA of the CDR3: TGTGCCAGCAGCCAACAAAATGGCTACACCTTC.